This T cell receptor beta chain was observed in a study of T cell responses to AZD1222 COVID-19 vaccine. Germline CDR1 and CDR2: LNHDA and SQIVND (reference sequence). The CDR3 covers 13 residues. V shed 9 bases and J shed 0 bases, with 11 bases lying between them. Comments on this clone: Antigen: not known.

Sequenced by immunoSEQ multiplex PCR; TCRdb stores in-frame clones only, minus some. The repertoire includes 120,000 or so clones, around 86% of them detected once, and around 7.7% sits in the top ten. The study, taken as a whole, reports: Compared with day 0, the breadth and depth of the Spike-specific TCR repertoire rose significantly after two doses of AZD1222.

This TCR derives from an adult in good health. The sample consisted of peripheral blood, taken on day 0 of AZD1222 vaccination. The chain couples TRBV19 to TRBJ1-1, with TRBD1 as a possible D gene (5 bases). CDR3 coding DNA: TGTGCCAGCGTGACAGAGATGAACACTGAAGCTTTCTTT. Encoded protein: CASVTEMNTEAFF.